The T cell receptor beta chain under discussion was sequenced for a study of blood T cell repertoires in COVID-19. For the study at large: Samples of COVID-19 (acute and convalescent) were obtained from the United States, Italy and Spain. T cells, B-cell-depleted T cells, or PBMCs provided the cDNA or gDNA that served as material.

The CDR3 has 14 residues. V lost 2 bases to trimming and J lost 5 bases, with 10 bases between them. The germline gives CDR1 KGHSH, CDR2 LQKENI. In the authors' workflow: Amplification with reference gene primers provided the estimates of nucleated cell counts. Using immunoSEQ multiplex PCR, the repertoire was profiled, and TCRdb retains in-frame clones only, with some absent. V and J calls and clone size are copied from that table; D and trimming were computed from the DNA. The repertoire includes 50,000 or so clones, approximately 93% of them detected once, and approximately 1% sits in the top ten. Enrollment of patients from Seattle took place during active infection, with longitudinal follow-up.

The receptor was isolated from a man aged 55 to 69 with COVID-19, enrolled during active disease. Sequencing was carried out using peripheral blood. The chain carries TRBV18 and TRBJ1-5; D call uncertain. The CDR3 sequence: CASSPVPIDQPQHF. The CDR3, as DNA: TGTGCCAGCTCACCAGTCCCTATCGATCAGCCCCAGCATTTT.